The clone carrying this T cell receptor beta chain occurred a few times. This table comes from immunoSEQ multiplex PCR, and its TCRdb copy is limited to in-frame clones, with some not included. Of 300,000 to 350,000 clones in the sample, about nine tenths were seen once. The CDR3 sequence is 14 residues long. Trimming removed 6 bases at V and 3 bases at J, with 12 bases between. Germline CDR1 reads MNHEY; CDR2 reads SMNVEV (reference sequence). This sample was taken from a study of blood T cell repertoires in COVID-19. This sequence was found in a woman aged 25 to 45 with COVID-19, enrolled during active disease. Sequencing input: peripheral blood. V usage is TRBV27 and J usage is TRBJ1-5, with D possibly matching TRBD1 (5 bases). Here the CDR3 DNA reads TGTGCCAGCAGGCCGGGGGTAACCAATCAGCCCCAGCATTTT. It yields the protein CASRPGVTNQPQHF.